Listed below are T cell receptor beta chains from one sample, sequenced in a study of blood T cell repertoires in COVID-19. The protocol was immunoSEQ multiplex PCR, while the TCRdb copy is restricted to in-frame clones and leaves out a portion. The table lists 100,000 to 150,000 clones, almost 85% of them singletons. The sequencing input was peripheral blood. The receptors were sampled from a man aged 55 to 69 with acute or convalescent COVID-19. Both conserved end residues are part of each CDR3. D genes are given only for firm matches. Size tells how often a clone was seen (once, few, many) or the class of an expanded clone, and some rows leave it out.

CDR3 protein: CASSFRGGQPQHF; CDR3 DNA: TGTGCCAGCAGTTTTAGGGGAGGCCAGCCCCAGCATTTT; clone size: .; D gene: .; J gene: TRBJ1-5; V gene: TRBV12-3/TRBV12-4
CDR3 protein: CASSHVAIRGSPLHF; CDR3 DNA: TGTGCCAGCAGCCATGTTGCCATCCGAGGGTCACCCCTCCACTTT; clone size: .; D gene: .; J gene: TRBJ1-6; V gene: TRBV3-1/TRBV3-2
CDR3 protein: CASSFGYGELFF; CDR3 DNA: TGTGCCAGCAGCTTCGGGTACGGGGAGCTGTTTTTT; clone size: .; D gene: .; J gene: TRBJ2-2; V gene: TRBV5-6
CDR3 protein: CATSDPDPRHANTGELFF; CDR3 DNA: TGTGCCACCAGTGATCCTGATCCCCGACACGCGAACACCGGGGAGCTGTTTTTT; clone size: .; D gene: .; J gene: TRBJ2-2; V gene: TRBV24-1
CDR3 protein: CASRMSSYNSPLHF; CDR3 DNA: TGCGCCAGCAGGATGAGCTCCTATAATTCACCCCTCCACTTT; clone size: .; D gene: .; J gene: TRBJ1-6; V gene: TRBV5-1
CDR3 protein: CASSHRGGETQYF; CDR3 DNA: TGTGCCAGCTCACATCGCGGTGGTGAGACCCAGTACTTC; clone size: .; D gene: .; J gene: TRBJ2-5; V gene: TRBV18
CDR3 protein: CAISETPGQGGYTF; CDR3 DNA: TGTGCCATCAGTGAGACCCCGGGACAGGGGGGCTACACCTTC; clone size: .; D gene: TRBD1; J gene: TRBJ1-2; V gene: TRBV10-3
CDR3 protein: CASRGAGGVGTQYF; CDR3 DNA: TGTGCCAGTCGCGGAGCGGGGGGCGTAGGTACGCAGTATTTT; clone size: .; D gene: TRBD2; J gene: TRBJ2-3; V gene: TRBV19
CDR3 protein: CASSPRPAGAIQETQYF; CDR3 DNA: TGTGCCAGCAGCCCCCGCCCAGCGGGGGCGATACAAGAGACCCAGTACTTC; clone size: .; D gene: TRBD2; J gene: TRBJ2-5; V gene: TRBV11-2
CDR3 protein: CASSQDGGLTYEQYF; CDR3 DNA: TGTGCCAGCAGCCAAGATGGGGGGTTAACCTACGAGCAGTACTTC; clone size: .; D gene: .; J gene: TRBJ2-7; V gene: TRBV3-1/TRBV3-2
CDR3 protein: CASSLGGLGAEAFF; CDR3 DNA: TGCGCCAGCAGCTTGGGAGGGCTTGGGGCTGAAGCTTTCTTT; clone size: .; D gene: .; J gene: TRBJ1-1; V gene: TRBV5-1
CDR3 protein: CASSQFGLQTYRDTEAFF; CDR3 DNA: TGCGCCAGCAGCCAATTTGGACTCCAGACATACAGGGACACTGAAGCTTTCTTT; clone size: .; D gene: .; J gene: TRBJ1-1; V gene: TRBV4-1
CDR3 protein: CASSLRGYEQYF; CDR3 DNA: TGTGCCAGCAGCTTACGAGGCTACGAGCAGTACTTC; clone size: .; D gene: .; J gene: TRBJ2-7; V gene: TRBV7-9
CDR3 protein: CASTLTGTYEQFF; CDR3 DNA: TGTGCCAGCACCCTGACAGGAACGTATGAGCAGTTCTTC; clone size: once; D gene: .; J gene: TRBJ2-1; V gene: TRBV27
CDR3 protein: CASSSLGLLETQYF; CDR3 DNA: TGTGCCAGCAGCTCGCTAGGACTGCTGGAGACCCAGTACTTC; clone size: .; D gene: .; J gene: TRBJ2-5; V gene: TRBV7-2
CDR3 protein: CSARVAVGYTF; CDR3 DNA: TGCAGTGCTAGAGTGGCTGTGGGCTACACCTTC; clone size: .; D gene: .; J gene: TRBJ1-2; V gene: TRBV20-1
CDR3 protein: CASSLSRAHFGNTEAFF; CDR3 DNA: TGTGCCAGCAGTTTATCCAGGGCCCATTTTGGGAACACTGAAGCTTTCTTT; clone size: .; D gene: .; J gene: TRBJ1-1; V gene: TRBV27
CDR3 protein: CATSVGQGAIPYGYTF; CDR3 DNA: TGTGCCACCAGTGTAGGGCAGGGGGCTATACCTTATGGCTACACCTTC; clone size: .; D gene: TRBD1; J gene: TRBJ1-2; V gene: TRBV24-1
CDR3 protein: CASSLYSRNTGELFF; CDR3 DNA: TGTGCCAGCAGTTTATACAGTCGGAACACCGGGGAGCTGTTTTTT; clone size: .; D gene: .; J gene: TRBJ2-2; V gene: TRBV27
CDR3 protein: CATSDFESIESGELFF; CDR3 DNA: TGTGCCACCAGTGATTTTGAGAGCATCGAATCCGGGGAGCTGTTTTTT; clone size: .; D gene: .; J gene: TRBJ2-2; V gene: TRBV24-1
CDR3 protein: CAWSVHIGQTGDGVRETQYF; CDR3 DNA: TGTGCCTGGAGTGTACATATCGGGCAGACGGGGGACGGCGTGAGAGAGACCCAGTACTTC; clone size: .; D gene: .; J gene: TRBJ2-5; V gene: TRBV30
CDR3 protein: CASSPGTAYEQYF; CDR3 DNA: TGTGCCAGCAGTCCCGGGACAGCCTACGAGCAGTACTTC; clone size: .; D gene: TRBD1; J gene: TRBJ2-7; V gene: TRBV5-4
CDR3 protein: CASSPPTSGITNEQFF; CDR3 DNA: TGTGCCAGTAGTCCCCCGACTAGCGGGATTACGAATGAGCAGTTCTTC; clone size: .; D gene: TRBD2; J gene: TRBJ2-1; V gene: TRBV19
CDR3 protein: CASSLDRARNEQYF; CDR3 DNA: TGCGCCAGCAGCCTCGACAGGGCTCGGAACGAGCAGTACTTC; clone size: .; D gene: TRBD1; J gene: TRBJ2-7; V gene: TRBV5-1
CDR3 protein: CASSAQGTANYGYTF; CDR3 DNA: TGCGCCAGCAGCGCCCAGGGGACCGCTAACTATGGCTACACCTTC; clone size: .; D gene: .; J gene: TRBJ1-2; V gene: TRBV5-1